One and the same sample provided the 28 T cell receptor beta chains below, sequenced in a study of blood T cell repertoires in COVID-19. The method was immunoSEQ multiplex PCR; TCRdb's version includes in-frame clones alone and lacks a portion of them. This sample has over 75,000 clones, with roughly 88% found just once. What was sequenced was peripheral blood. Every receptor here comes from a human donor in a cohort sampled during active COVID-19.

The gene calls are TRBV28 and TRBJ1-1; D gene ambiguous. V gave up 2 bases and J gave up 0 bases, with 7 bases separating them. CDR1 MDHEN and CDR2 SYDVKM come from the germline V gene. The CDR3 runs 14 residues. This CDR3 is CASSLQLVNTEAFF. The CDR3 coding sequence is TGTGCCAGCAGTTTACAACTTGTGAACACTGAAGCTTTCTTT.

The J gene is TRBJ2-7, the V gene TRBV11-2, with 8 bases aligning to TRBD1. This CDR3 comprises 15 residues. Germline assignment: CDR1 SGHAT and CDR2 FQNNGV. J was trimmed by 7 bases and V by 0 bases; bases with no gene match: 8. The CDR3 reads CASSLEYRGASEQYF. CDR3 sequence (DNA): TGTGCCAGCAGCTTAGAGTACAGGGGGGCTTCGGAGCAGTACTTC. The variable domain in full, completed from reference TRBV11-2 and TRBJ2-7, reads EAGVAQSPRYKIIEKRQSVAFWCNPISGHATLYWYQQILGQGPKLLIQFQNNGVVDDSQLPKDRFSAERLKGVDSTLKIQPAKLEDSAVYLCASSLEYRGASEQYFGPGTRLTVT.

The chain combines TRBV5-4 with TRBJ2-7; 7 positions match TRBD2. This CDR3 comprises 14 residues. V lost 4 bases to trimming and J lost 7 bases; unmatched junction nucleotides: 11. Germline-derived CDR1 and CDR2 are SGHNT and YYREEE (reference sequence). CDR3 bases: TGTGCCAGCAGCCCCGGCCCTAGCGGCCGAGAGCAGTACTTC. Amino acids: CASSPGPSGREQYF.

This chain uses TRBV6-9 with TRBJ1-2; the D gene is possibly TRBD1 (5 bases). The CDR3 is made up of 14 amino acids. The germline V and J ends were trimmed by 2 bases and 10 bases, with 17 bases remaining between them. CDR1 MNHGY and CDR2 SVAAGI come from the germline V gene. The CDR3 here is CASSYKTAPHVYTF. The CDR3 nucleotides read TGTGCCAGCAGTTATAAGACAGCCCCTCACGTCTACACCTTC.

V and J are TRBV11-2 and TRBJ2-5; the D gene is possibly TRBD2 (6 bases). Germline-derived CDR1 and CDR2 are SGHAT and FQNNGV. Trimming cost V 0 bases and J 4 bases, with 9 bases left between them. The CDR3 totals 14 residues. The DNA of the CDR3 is TGTGCCAGCAGCTTAGATTCCGGGGGAGAGACCCAGTACTTC. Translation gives CASSLDSGGETQYF.

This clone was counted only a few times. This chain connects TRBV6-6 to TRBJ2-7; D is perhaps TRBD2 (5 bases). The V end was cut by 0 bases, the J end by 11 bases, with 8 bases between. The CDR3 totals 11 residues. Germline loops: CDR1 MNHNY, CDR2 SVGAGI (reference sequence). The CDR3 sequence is CASSYSGREYF. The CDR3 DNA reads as TGTGCCAGCAGTTACTCCGGGCGGGAGTACTTC.

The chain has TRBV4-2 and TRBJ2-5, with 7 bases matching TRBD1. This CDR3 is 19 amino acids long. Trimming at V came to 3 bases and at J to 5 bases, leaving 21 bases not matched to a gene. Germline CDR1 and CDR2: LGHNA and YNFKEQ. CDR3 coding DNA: TGTGCCAGCAGCCACCTACTCCTGAGAGCCAGGGGGTCCGCGGAGACCCAGTACTTC. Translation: CASSHLLLRARGSAETQYF.

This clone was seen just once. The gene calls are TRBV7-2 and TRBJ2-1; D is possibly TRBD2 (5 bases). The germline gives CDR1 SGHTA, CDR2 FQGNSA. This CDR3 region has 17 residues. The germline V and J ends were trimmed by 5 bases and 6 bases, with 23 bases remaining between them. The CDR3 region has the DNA TGTGCCAGCAGCGCCCAAGCGGTCTACGCCCGCTCCAATGAGCAGTTCTTC. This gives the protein CASSAQAVYARSNEQFF.

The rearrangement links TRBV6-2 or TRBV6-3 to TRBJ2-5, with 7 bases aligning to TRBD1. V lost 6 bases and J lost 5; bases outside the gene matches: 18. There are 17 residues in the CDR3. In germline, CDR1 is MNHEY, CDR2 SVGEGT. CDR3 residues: CASSRGFGVPNQETQYF. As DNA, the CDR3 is TGTGCCAGCAGCAGGGGGTTCGGGGTCCCCAATCAGGAGACCCAGTACTTC.

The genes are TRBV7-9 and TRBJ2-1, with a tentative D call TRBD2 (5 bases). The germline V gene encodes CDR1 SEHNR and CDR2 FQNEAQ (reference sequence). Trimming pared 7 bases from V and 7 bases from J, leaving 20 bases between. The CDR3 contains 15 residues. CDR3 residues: CASINGPRAWNEQFF. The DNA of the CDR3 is TGTGCCAGCATCAATGGGCCGAGGGCTTGGAATGAGCAGTTCTTC.

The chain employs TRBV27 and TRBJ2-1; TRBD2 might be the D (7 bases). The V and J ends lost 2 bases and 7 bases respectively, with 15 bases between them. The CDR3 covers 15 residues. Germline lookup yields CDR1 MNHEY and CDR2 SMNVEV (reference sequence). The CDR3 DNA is TGTGCCAGCAGTTTAAGGGGAGGGGGTCGGAATGAGCAGTTCTTC. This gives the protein CASSLRGGGRNEQFF.

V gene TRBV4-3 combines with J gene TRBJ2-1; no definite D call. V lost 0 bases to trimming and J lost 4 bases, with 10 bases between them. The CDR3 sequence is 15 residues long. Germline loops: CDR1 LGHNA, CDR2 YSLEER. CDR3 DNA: TGCGCCAGCAGCCAAGAATCGCCGGGTTACAATGAGCAGTTCTTC. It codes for CASSQESPGYNEQFF.

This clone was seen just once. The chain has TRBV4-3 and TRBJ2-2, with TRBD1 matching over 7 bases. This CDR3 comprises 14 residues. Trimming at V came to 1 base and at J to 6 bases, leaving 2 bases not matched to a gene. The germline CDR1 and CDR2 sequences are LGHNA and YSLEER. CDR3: CASSQGQGSGELFF. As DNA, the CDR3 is TGCGCCAGCAGCCAAGGACAGGGTTCCGGGGAGCTGTTTTTT.

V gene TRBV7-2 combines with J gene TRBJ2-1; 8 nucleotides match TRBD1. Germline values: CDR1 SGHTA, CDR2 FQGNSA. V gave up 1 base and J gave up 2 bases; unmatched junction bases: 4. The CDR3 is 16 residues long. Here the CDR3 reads CASSLVARGPYNEQFF. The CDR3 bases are TGTGCCAGCAGCTTAGTTGCCAGGGGGCCCTACAATGAGCAGTTCTTC.

CDR3 sequence (DNA): TGTGCCAGCACAGGGCCTGGACAACGCACAGATACGCAGTATTTT. Translated, it gives CASTGPGQRTDTQYF. This chain connects TRBV2 to TRBJ2-3; weak D call: TRBD1 (5 bases). The germline gives CDR1 SNHLY, CDR2 FYNNEI. This CDR3 region has 15 residues. V lost 7 bases and J lost 1, with 15 bases in between.

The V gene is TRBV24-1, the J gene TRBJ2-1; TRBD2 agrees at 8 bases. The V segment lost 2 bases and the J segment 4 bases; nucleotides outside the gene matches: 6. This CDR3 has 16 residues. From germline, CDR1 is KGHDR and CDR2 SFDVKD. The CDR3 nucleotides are TGTGCCACCAGTGATTCTCTCAGCGGGAGTTACAATGAGCAGTTCTTC. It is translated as CATSDSLSGSYNEQFF.

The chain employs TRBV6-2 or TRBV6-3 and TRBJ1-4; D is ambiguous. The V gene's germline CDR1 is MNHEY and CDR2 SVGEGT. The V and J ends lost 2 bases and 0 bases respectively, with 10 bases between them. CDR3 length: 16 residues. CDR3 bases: TGTGCCAGCAGTTACCACGGAGATCCAACTAATGAAAAACTGTTTTTT. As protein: CASSYHGDPTNEKLFF.

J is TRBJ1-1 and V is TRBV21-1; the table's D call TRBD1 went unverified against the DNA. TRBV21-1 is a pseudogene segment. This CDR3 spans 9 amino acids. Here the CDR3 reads CAWASEAFF. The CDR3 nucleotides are TGTGCCTGGGCCTCAGAAGCTTTCTTT.

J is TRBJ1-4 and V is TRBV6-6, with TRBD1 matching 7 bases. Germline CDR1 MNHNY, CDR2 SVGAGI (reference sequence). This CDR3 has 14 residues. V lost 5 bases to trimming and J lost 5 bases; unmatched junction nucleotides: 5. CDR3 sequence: CASSGRDSNEKLFF. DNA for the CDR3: TGTGCCAGCAGTGGCCGGGACAGCAATGAAAAACTGTTTTTT.

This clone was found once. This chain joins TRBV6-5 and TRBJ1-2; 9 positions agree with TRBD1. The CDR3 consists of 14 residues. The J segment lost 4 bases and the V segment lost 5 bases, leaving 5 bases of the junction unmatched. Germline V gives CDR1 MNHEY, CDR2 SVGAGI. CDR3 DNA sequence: TGTGCCAGCAGTAATCGACAGGGGGGCTATGGCTACACCTTC. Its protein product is CASSNRQGGYGYTF.

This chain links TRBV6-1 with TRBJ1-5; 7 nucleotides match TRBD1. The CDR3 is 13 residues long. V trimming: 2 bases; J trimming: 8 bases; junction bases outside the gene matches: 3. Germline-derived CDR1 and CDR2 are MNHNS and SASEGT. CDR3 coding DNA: TGTGCCAGCAGTGAACAGGGGGATAAGCCCCAGCATTTT. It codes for CASSEQGDKPQHF.

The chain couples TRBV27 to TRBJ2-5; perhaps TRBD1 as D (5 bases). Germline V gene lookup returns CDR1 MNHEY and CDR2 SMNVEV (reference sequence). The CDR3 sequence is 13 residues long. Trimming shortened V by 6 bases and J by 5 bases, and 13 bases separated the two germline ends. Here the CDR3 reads CASSLVGRETQYF. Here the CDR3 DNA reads TGTGCCAGCAGCCTCGTGGGGCGGGAGACCCAGTACTTC.

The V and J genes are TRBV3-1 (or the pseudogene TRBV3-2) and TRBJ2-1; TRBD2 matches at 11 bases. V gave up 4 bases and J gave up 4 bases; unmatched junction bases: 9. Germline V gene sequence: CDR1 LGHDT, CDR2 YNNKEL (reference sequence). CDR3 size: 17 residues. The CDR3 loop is CASSPFRGTSGYNEQFF. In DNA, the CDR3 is TGTGCCAGCAGCCCTTTTCGAGGGACTAGCGGATACAATGAGCAGTTCTTC.

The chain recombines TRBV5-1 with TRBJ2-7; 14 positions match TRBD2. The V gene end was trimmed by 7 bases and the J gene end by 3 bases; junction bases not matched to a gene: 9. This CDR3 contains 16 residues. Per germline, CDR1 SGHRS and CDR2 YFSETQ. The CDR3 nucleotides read TGCGCCAGCGGCCAGACTAGCGGGGGGGAGTTCTACGAGCAGTACTTC. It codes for CASGQTSGGEFYEQYF.

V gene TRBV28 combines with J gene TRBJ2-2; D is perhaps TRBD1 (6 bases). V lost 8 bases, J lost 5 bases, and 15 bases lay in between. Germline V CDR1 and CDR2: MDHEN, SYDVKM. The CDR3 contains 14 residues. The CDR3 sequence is CASYPTGFTGELFF. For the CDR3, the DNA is TGTGCCAGCTATCCTACAGGGTTTACCGGGGAGCTGTTTTTT.

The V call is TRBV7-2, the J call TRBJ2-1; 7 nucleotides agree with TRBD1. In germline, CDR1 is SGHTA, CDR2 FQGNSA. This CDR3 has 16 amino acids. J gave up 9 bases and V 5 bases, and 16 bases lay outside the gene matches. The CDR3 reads CASSGEGAGIGGEQFF. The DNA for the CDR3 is TGTGCCAGCAGCGGAGAGGGGGCAGGGATAGGAGGTGAGCAGTTCTTC.

CDR3 sequence: CASSIDRQGFEQYF. The CDR3, as DNA: TGTGCCAGTAGTATAGATCGACAGGGATTCGAGCAGTACTTC. The chain combines TRBV19 with TRBJ2-7; TRBD1 matches at 7 bases. Trimming removed 0 bases from V and 6 bases from J; junction bases left unmatched: 5. Germline V gene data show CDR1 as LNHDA and CDR2 as SQIVND (reference sequence). The CDR3 is made up of 14 amino acids.

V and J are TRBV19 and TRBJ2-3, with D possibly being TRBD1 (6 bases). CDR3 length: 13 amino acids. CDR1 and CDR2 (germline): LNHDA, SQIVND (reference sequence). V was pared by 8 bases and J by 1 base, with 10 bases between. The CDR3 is CASQDSGTDTQYF. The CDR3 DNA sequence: TGTGCCAGTCAGGACAGCGGCACAGATACGCAGTATTTT.